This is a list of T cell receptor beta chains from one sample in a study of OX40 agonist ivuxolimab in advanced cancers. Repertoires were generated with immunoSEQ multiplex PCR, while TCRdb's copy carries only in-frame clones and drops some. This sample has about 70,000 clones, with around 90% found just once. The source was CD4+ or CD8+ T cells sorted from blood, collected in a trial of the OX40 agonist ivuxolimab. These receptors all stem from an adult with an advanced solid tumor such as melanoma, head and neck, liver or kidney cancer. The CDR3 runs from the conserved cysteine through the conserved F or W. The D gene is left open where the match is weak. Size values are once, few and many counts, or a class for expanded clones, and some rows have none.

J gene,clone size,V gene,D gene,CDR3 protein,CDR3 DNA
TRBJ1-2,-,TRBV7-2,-,CASSLARGGRANYGYTF,TGTGCCAGCAGCTTAGCGCGCGGGGGCAGGGCTAACTATGGCTACACCTTC
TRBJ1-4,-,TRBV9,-,CASGGPPTAATNEKLFF,TGTGCCAGCGGAGGGCCCCCCACAGCGGCAACTAATGAAAAACTGTTTTTT
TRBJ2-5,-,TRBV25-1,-,CASSGESVGQETQYF,TGTGCCAGCAGTGGCGAGAGTGTCGGCCAAGAGACCCAGTACTTC
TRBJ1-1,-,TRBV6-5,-,CASSPSGGSRTEAFF,TGTGCCAGCAGCCCGAGTGGGGGGTCGAGGACTGAAGCTTTCTTT
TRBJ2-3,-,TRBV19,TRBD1,CASRLNRGPDTQYF,TGTGCCAGTAGGCTTAACAGGGGGCCAGATACGCAGTATTTT
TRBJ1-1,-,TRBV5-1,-,CASSLARELNTEAFF,TGCGCCAGCAGCTTGGCAAGGGAATTGAACACTGAAGCTTTCTTT
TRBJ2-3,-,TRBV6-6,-,CASSLLESTQYF,TGTGCCAGCAGTCTTCTAGAGAGTACGCAGTATTTT
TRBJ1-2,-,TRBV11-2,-,CASSPWANYGYTF,TGTGCCAGCAGCCCCTGGGCCAACTATGGCTACACCTTC
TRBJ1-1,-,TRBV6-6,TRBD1,CASSSTGVGAFF,TGTGCCAGCAGTTCGACAGGGGTGGGCGCTTTCTTT
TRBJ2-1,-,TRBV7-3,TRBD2,CASSLGTSGRAINYNEQFF,TGTGCCAGCAGCTTAGGGACTAGCGGGAGGGCCATCAACTACAATGAGCAGTTCTTC
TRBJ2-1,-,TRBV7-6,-,CASSLQSNEQFF,TGTGCCAGCAGCCTCCAGAGCAATGAGCAGTTCTTC
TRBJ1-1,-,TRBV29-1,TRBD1,CSVEGRTGGLRTEAFF,TGCAGCGTTGAAGGTCGGACAGGGGGTTTGCGCACTGAAGCTTTCTTT
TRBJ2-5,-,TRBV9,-,CASSDQGGDLGQETQYF,TGTGCCAGCAGCGACCAGGGGGGGGATCTAGGACAAGAGACCCAGTACTTC
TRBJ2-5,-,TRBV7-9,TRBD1,CASSLGRQTGAKETQYF,TGTGCCAGCAGCTTAGGACGACAGACAGGGGCGAAAGAGACCCAGTACTTC
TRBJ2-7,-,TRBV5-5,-,CASSWRQTYEQYF,TGTGCCAGCAGCTGGAGACAGACCTACGAGCAGTACTTC
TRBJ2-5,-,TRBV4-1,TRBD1,CASSLHPTGIGETQYF,TGCGCCAGCAGCTTACACCCGACAGGGATTGGGGAGACCCAGTACTTC
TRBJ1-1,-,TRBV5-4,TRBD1,CASTPLVGQGAVNTEAFF,TGTGCCAGCACCCCTCTGGTGGGACAGGGGGCGGTGAACACTGAAGCTTTCTTT
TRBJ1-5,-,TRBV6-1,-,CASSGGAYSNQPQHF,TGTGCCAGCAGTGGGGGAGCGTATAGCAATCAGCCCCAGCATTTT
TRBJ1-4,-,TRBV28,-,CASRQTGSEKLFF,TGTGCCAGCAGACAAACAGGGAGTGAAAAACTGTTTTTT
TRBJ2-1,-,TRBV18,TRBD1,CASSPAAGGANEQFF,TGTGCCAGCTCACCGGCGGCAGGGGGCGCGAATGAGCAGTTCTTC
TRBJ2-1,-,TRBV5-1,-,CASSFRTGNNEQFF,TGCGCCAGCAGCTTTCGAACAGGGAACAATGAGCAGTTCTTC
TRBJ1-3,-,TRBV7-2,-,CASSLGPEHTIYF,TGTGCCAGCAGCTTGGGTCCCGAACACACCATATATTTT
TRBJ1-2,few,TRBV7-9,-,CASSLEGLAYGYTF,TGTGCCAGCAGCTTAGAAGGACTTGCGTATGGCTACACCTTC
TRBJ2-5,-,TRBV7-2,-,CASSLDRQKETQYF,TGTGCCAGCAGCTTGGACAGACAGAAAGAGACCCAGTACTTC
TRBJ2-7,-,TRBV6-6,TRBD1,CASSRETWDSYEQYF,TGTGCCAGCAGCCGAGAGACGTGGGACAGCTACGAGCAGTACTTC
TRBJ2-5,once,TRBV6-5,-,CASSRTRKETQYF,TGTGCCAGCAGCAGAACTAGGAAAGAGACCCAGTACTTC
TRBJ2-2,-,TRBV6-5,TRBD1,CASSDRVRTGELFF,TGTGCCAGCAGCGACAGGGTTCGAACCGGGGAGCTGTTTTTT
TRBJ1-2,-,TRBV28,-,CASSPHPTPGDGYTF,TGTGCCAGCAGCCCACACCCGACCCCAGGGGATGGCTACACCTTC
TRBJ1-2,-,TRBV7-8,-,CASSPDKNYGYTF,TGTGCCAGCAGCCCAGACAAGAACTATGGCTACACCTTC
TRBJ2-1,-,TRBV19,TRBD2,CASSIKRGGYNEQFF,TGTGCCAGTAGTATAAAACGGGGGGGCTACAATGAGCAGTTCTTC
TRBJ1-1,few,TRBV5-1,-,CASSLQDPLNTEAFF,TGCGCCAGCAGCTTGCAAGATCCCCTGAACACTGAAGCTTTCTTT
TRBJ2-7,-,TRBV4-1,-,CASSPTGTPYEQYF,TGCGCCAGCAGCCCCACAGGGACCCCCTACGAGCAGTACTTC
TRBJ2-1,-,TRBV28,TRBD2,CASSSTLTSNRNEQFF,TGTGCCAGCAGTTCGACCCTGACTAGCAATCGCAATGAGCAGTTCTTC
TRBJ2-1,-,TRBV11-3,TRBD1,CASSPGTGHNEQFF,TGTGCCAGCAGTCCCGGGACAGGGCACAATGAGCAGTTCTTC
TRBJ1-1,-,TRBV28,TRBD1,CASKSGQGDTEAFF,TGTGCCAGCAAGTCGGGACAGGGCGACACTGAAGCTTTCTTT